These T cell receptor beta chains were read from a single sample in a study of cytomegalovirus exposure and HLA in healthy donors. Repertoires were generated with immunoSEQ multiplex PCR, while TCRdb's copy carries only in-frame clones and drops some. The sample lists around 180,000 clones; over 60% were seen once. What was sequenced was PBMCs. These receptor sequences come from a girl aged 10-17 years in good health and CMV-seronegative. Each CDR3 is given with its conserved first and last residue. The order of the fields is J gene, V gene, D gene, CDR3 protein. A D gene is named only where the DNA matches it firmly.

j_call: TRBJ1-1; v_call: TRBV7-3; d_call: TRBD1; cdr3_aa: CASRPPGGEAFF
j_call: TRBJ2-7; v_call: TRBV25-1; d_call: TRBD1; cdr3_aa: CASSESGTGGRYEQYF
j_call: TRBJ2-7; v_call: TRBV5-1; d_call: NA; cdr3_aa: CASSWGHSDYEQYF
j_call: TRBJ2-7; v_call: TRBV19; d_call: TRBD1; cdr3_aa: CASSPDRGFNEQYF
j_call: TRBJ1-5; v_call: TRBV2; d_call: NA; cdr3_aa: CASSESKGWVQPQHF
j_call: TRBJ2-7; v_call: TRBV27; d_call: NA; cdr3_aa: CASSSRVEQYF
j_call: TRBJ2-6; v_call: TRBV10-3; d_call: TRBD1; cdr3_aa: CAISRVGGQGTGANVLTF
j_call: TRBJ1-5; v_call: TRBV6-5; d_call: NA; cdr3_aa: CASARAGNQPQHF
j_call: TRBJ2-7; v_call: TRBV7-3; d_call: NA; cdr3_aa: CASSLSGGLDEQYF
j_call: TRBJ1-4; v_call: TRBV7-9; d_call: NA; cdr3_aa: CASSPGEEKLFF
j_call: TRBJ2-2; v_call: TRBV10-3; d_call: NA; cdr3_aa: CAISESNSGELFF
j_call: TRBJ2-1; v_call: TRBV6-4; d_call: TRBD2; cdr3_aa: CASSDIAGGFNEQFF
j_call: TRBJ2-5; v_call: TRBV14; d_call: TRBD2; cdr3_aa: CASSYVAGAGETQYF
j_call: TRBJ2-1; v_call: TRBV7-2; d_call: TRBD2; cdr3_aa: CASTAPGGLLNEQFF
j_call: TRBJ1-5; v_call: TRBV2; d_call: NA; cdr3_aa: CASRRDTSNQPQHF
j_call: TRBJ1-1; v_call: TRBV7-6; d_call: NA; cdr3_aa: CASSPRVNTEAFF